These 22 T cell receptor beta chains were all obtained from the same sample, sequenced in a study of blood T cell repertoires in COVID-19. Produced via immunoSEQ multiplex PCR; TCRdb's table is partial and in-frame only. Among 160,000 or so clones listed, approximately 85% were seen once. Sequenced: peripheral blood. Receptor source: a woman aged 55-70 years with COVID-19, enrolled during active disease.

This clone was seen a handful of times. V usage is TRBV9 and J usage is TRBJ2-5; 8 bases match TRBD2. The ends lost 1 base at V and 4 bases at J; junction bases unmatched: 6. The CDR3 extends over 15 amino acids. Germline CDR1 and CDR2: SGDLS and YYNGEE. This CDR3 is CASSVSGSRLETQYF. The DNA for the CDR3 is TGTGCCAGCAGCGTAAGCGGGAGTAGATTAGAGACCCAGTACTTC.

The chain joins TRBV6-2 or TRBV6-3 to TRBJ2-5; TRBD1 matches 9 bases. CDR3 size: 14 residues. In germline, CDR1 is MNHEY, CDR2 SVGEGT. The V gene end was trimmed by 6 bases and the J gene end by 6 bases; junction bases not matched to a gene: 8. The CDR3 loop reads CASSPNDRGKTQYF. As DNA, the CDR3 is TGTGCCAGCAGCCCAAACGACAGGGGGAAGACCCAGTACTTC.

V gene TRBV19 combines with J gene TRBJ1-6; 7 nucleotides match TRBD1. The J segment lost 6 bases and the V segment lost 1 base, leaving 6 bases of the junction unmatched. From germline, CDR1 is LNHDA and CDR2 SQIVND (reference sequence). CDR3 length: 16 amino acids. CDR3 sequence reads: CASSIVGTGANSPLHF. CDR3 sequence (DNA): TGTGCCAGTAGTATAGTAGGCACAGGGGCTAATTCACCCCTCCACTTT.

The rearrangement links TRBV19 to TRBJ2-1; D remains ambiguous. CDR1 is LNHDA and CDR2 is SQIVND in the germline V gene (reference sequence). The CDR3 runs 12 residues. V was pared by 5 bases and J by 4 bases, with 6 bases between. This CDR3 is CASSPQYNEQFF. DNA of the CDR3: TGTGCCAGTAGTCCCCAGTACAATGAGCAGTTCTTC.

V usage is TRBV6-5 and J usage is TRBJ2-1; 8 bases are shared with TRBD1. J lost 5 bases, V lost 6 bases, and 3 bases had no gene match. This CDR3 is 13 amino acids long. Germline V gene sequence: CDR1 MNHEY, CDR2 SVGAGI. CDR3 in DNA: TGTGCCAGCAGGGAGACAGGGGACAATGAGCAGTTCTTC. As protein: CASRETGDNEQFF.

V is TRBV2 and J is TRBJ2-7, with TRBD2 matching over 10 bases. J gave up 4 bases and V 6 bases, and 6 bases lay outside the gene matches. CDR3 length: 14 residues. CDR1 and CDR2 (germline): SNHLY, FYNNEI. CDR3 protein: CASSPGSGRYEQYF. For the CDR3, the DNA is TGTGCCAGCAGCCCCGGTAGCGGGAGGTACGAGCAGTACTTC. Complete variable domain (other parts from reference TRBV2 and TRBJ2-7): EPEVTQTPSHQVTQMGQEVILRCVPISNHLYFYWYRQILGQKVEFLVSFYNNEISEKSEIFDDQFSVERPDGSNFTLKIRSTKLEDSAMYFCASSPGSGRYEQYFGPGTRLTVT.

Written as DNA, the CDR3 is TGCGCCAGCAGCTTCGGGACAGGGGGCAATCAGCCCCAGCATTTT. As protein: CASSFGTGGNQPQHF. The V call is TRBV5-1, the J call TRBJ1-5, with 10 bases identical to TRBD1. Losses at the gene ends were 2 bases for V and 2 bases for J; bases not matched to a gene: 1. This CDR3 contains 15 residues. Germline lookup yields CDR1 SGHRS and CDR2 YFSETQ. Supplemented by reference TRBV5-1 and TRBJ1-5, the full variable domain reads KAGVTQTPRYLIKTRGQQVTLSCSPISGHRSVSWYQQTPGQGLQFLFEYFSETQRNKGNFPGRFSGRQFSNSRSEMNVSTLELGDSALYLCASSFGTGGNQPQHFGDGTRLSIL.

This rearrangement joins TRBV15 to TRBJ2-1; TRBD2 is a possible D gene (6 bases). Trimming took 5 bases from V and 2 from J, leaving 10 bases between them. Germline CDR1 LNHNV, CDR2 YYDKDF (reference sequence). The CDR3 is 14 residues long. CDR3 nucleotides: TGTGCCACCAGCGTTAGCGGCGCCTACAATGAGCAGTTCTTC. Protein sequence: CATSVSGAYNEQFF.

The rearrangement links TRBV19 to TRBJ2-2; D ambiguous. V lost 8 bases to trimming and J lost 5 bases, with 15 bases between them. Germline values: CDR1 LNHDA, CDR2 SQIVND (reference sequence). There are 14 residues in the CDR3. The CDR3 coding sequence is TGTGCCAGTGCCGGATCAGGTGGTACCGGGGAGCTGTTTTTT. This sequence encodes CASAGSGGTGELFF. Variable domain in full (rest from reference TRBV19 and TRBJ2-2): DGGITQSPKYLFRKEGQNVTLSCEQNLNHDAMYWYRQDPGQGLRLIYYSQIVNDFQKGDIAEGYSVSREKKESFPLTVTSAQKNPTAFYLCASAGSGGTGELFFGEGSRLTVL.

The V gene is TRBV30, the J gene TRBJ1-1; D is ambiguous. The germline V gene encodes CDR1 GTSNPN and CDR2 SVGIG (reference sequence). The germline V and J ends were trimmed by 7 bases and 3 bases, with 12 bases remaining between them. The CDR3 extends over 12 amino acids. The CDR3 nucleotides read TGTGCCTACCGCGGAATGGACACTGAAGCTTTCTTT. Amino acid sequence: CAYRGMDTEAFF. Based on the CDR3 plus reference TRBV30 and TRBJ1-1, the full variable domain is SQTIHQWPATLVQPVGSPLSLECTVEGTSNPNLYWYRQAAGRGLQLLFYSVGIGQISSEVPQNLSASRPQDRQFILSSKKLLLSDSGFYLCAYRGMDTEAFFGQGTRLTVV.

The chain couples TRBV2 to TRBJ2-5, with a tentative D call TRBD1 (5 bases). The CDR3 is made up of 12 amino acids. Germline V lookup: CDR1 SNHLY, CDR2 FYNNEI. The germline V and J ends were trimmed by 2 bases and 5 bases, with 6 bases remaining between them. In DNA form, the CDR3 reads TGTGCCAGCAGTGAAAGGGGCGAGACCCAGTACTTC. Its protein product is CASSERGETQYF. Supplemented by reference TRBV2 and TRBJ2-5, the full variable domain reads EPEVTQTPSHQVTQMGQEVILRCVPISNHLYFYWYRQILGQKVEFLVSFYNNEISEKSEIFDDQFSVERPDGSNFTLKIRSTKLEDSAMYFCASSERGETQYFGPGTRLLVL.

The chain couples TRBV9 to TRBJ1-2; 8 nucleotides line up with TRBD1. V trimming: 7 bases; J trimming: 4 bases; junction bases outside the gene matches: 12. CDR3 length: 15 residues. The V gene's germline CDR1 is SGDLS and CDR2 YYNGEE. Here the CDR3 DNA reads TGTGCCAGCTCCCCTAAACAGGGGGATTTCTATGGCTACACCTTC. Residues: CASSPKQGDFYGYTF.

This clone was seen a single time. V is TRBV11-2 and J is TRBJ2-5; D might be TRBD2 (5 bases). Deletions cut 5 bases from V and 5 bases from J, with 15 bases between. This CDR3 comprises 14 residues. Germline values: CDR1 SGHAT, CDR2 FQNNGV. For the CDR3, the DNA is TGTGCCAGCAGCCGAGAGGACTCTCAGGAGACCCAGTACTTC. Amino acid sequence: CASSREDSQETQYF.

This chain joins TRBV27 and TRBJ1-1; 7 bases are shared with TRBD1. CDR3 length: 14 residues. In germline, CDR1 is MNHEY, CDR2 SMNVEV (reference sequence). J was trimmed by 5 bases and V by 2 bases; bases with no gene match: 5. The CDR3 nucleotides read TGTGCCAGCAGTTTAACAGGGGTTCGAACTGAAGCTTTCTTT. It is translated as CASSLTGVRTEAFF.

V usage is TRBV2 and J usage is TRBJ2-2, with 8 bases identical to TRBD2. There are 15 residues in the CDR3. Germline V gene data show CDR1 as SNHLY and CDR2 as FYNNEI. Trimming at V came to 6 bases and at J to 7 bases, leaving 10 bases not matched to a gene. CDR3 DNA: TGTGCCAGCAGGGGTCCGGGGACTAGGGGCGGGGAGCTGTTTTTT. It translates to CASRGPGTRGGELFF.

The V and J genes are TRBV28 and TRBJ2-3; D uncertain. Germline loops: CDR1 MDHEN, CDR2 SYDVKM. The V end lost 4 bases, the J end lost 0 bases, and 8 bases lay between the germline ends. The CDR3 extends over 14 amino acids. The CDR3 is CASSWSSSTDTQYF. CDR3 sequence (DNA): TGTGCCAGCAGTTGGAGCTCTAGCACAGATACGCAGTATTTT.

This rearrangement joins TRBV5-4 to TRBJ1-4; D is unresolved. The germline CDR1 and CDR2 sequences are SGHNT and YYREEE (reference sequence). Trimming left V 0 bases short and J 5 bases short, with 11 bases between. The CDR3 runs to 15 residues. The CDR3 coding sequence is TGTGCCAGCAGCTTGGGGGGAGGGATGAATGAAAAACTGTTTTTT. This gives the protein CASSLGGGMNEKLFF. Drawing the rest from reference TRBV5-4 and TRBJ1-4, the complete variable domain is ETGVTQSPTHLIKTRGQQVTLRCSSQSGHNTVSWYQQALGQGPQFIFQYYREEENGRGNFPPRFSGLQFPNYSSELNVNALELDDSALYLCASSLGGGMNEKLFFGSGTQLSVL.

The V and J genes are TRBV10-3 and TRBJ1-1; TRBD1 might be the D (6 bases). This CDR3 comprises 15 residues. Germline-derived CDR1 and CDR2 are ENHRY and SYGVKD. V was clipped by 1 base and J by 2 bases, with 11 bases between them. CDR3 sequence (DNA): TGTGCCATCAGTGAGTTGGGCAGGGGTAACACTGAAGCTTTCTTT. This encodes CAISELGRGNTEAFF.

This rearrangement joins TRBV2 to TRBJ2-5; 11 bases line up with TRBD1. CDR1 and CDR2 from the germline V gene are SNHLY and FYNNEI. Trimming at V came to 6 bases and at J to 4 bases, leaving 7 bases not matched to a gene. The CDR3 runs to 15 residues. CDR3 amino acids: CASRGDRGVRETQYF. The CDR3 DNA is TGTGCCAGCAGGGGGGACAGGGGGGTCCGAGAGACCCAGTACTTC.

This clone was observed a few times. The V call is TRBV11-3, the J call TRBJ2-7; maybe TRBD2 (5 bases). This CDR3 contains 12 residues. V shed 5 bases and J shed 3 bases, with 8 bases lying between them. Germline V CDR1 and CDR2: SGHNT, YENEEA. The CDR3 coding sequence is TGTGCCAGCAGCCCGGGAAACTACGAGCAGTACTTC. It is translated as CASSPGNYEQYF.

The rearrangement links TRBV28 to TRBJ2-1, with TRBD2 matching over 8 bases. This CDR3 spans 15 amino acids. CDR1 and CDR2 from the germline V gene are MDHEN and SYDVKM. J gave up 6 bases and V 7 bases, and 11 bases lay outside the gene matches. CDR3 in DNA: TGTGCCAGCATCGAGAGCGGGAGCAAGGGCAATGAGCAGTTCTTC. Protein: CASIESGSKGNEQFF.

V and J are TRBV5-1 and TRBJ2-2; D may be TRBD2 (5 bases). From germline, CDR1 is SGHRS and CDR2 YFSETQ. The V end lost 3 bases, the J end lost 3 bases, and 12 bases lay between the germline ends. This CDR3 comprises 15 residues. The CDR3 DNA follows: TGCGCCAGCAGCTCGCTACGGGGTGACACCGGGGAGCTGTTTTTT. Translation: CASSSLRGDTGELFF.